This T cell receptor beta chain was captured by sequencing in a study of blood T cells in healthy people across ages. Russia was home to the donors, healthy Caucasian individuals aged roughly 6 to 90. V lost 2 bases, J lost 4 bases, and 8 bases stayed unmatched. Per the germline V gene, CDR1 is MGHRA and CDR2 is YSYEKL. CDR3 size: 15 residues. Primers used in a second PCR of about 6 to 11 cycles were a sample-barcoded 5' primer and a J-beta primer mix. TCRdb re-called the 5' RACE reads through MiXCR, storing one row per CDR3 protein. The data show 630,000 or so distinct CDR3 sequences, with about 30% seen just once and 15% held by the top ten. This clonotype was seen repeatedly, ten times or more.

The chain links TRBV4-1 to TRBJ2-7, with 7 positions matching TRBD1. The sequenced sample was blood. The receptor comes from a woman older than 75 in good health. The CDR3 spells CASSQNRDRFYEQYF. In DNA form, the CDR3 reads TGCGCCAGCAGCCAAAACCGGGACAGATTTTACGAGCAGTACTTC.